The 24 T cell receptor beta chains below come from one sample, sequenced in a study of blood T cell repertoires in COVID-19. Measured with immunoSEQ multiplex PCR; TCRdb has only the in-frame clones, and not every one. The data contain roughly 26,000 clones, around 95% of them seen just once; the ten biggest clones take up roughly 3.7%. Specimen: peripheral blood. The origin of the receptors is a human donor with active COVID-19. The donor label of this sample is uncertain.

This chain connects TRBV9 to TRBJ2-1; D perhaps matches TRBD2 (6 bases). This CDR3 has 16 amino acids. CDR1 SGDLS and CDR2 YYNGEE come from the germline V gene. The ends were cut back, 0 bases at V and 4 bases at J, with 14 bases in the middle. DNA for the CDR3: TGTGCCAGCAGCGTAGGGTATGCTAGCGAGTACAATGAGCAGTTCTTC. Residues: CASSVGYASEYNEQFF.

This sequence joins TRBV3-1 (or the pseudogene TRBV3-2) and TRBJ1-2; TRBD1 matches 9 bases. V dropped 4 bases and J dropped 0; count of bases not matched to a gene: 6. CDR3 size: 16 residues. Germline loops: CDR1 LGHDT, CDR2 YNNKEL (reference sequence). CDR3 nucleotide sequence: TGTGCCAGCAGCCCGGAGGGACAGGGAGCTAACTATGGCTACACCTTC. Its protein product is CASSPEGQGANYGYTF.

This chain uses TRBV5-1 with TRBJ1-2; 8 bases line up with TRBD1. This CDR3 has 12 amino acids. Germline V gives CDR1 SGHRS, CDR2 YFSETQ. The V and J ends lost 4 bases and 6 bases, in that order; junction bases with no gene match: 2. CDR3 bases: TGCGCCAGCAGCCCGGACAGGGATGGCTACACCTTC. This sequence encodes CASSPDRDGYTF.

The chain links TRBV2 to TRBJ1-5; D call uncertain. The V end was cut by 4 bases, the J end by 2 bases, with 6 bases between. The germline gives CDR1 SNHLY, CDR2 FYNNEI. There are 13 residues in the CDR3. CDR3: CASSGGGNQPQHF. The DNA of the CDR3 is TGTGCCAGCAGTGGAGGTGGCAATCAGCCCCAGCATTTT.

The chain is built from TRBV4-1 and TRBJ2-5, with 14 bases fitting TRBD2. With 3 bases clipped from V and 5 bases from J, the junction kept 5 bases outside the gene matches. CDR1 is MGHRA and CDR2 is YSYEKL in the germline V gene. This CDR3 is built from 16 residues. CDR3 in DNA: TGCGCCAGCAGCCATTCCGGGACTAGCGGGAGTGAGACCCAGTACTTC. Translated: CASSHSGTSGSETQYF.

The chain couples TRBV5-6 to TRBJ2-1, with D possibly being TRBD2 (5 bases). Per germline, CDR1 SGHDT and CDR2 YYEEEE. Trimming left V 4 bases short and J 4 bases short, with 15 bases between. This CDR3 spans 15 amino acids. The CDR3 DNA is TGTGCCAGCAGCACCCCAAGAGCGGATTACAATGAGCAGTTCTTC. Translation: CASSTPRADYNEQFF.

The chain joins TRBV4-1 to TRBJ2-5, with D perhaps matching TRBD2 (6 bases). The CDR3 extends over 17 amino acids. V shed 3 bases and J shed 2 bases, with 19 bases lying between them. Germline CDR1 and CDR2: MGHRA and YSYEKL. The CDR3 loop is CASSQTSTRTPQETQYF. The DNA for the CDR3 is TGCGCCAGCAGCCAGACTAGTACTCGGACCCCTCAAGAGACCCAGTACTTC.

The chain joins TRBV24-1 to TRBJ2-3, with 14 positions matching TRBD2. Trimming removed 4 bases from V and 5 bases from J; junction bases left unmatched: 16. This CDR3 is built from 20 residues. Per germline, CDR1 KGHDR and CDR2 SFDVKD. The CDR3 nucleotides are TGTGCCACCAGTGACCCGGGACTAGCGGGAGTGGGGCATGGTAGAGATACGCAGTATTTT. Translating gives CATSDPGLAGVGHGRDTQYF.

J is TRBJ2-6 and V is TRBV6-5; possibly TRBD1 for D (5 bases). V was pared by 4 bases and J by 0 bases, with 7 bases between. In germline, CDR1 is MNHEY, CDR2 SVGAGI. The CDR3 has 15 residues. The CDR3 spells CASSFRGSGANVLTF. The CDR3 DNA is TGTGCCAGCAGTTTTAGGGGCTCTGGGGCCAACGTCCTGACTTTC.

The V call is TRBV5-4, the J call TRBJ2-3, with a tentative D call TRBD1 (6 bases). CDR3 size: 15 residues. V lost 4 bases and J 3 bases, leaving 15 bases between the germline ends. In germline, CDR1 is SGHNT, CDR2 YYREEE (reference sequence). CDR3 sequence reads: CASSPPSRGTDTQYF. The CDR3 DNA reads TGTGCCAGCAGCCCTCCCTCAAGGGGGACAGATACGCAGTATTTT.

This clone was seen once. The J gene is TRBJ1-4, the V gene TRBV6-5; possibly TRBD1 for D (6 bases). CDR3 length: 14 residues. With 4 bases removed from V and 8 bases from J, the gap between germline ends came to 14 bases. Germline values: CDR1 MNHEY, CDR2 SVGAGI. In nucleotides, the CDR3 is TGTGCCAGCAGTTCAAGGGGGATGGGGGAAAAACTGTTTTTT. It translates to CASSSRGMGEKLFF.

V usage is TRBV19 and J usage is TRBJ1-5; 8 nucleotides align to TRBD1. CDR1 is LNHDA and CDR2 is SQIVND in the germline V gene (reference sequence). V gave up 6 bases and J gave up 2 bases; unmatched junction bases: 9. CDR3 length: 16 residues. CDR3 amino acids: CASRLTGATGNQPQHF. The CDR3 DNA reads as TGTGCCAGTAGGCTGACAGGGGCGACCGGCAATCAGCCCCAGCATTTT.

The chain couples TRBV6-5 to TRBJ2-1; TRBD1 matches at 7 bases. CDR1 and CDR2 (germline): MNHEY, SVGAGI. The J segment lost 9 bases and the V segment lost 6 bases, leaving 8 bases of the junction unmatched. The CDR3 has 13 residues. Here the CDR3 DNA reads TGTGCCAGCAGAACCTCCCGGACAGGTGAGCAGTTCTTC. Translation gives CASRTSRTGEQFF.

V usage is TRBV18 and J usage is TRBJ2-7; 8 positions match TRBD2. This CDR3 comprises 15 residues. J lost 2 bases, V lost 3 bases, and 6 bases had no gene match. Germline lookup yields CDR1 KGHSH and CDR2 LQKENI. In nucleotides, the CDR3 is TGTGCCAGCTCACCTGAGATTAGCGGGACCTACGAGCAGTACTTC. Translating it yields CASSPEISGTYEQYF.

The CDR3 protein is CASSLERPGQGAFF. As DNA, the CDR3 is TGCGCCAGCAGCCTAGAGCGGCCGGGACAGGGGGCTTTCTTT. The chain has TRBV5-1 and TRBJ1-1; 10 positions agree with TRBD1. V was clipped by 4 bases and J by 11 bases; unmatched bases: 11. This CDR3 comprises 14 residues. Germline lookup yields CDR1 SGHRS and CDR2 YFSETQ.

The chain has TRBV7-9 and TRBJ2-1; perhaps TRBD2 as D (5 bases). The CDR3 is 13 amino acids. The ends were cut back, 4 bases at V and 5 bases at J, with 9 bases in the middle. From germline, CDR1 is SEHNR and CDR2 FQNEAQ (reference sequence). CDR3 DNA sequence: TGTGCCAGCAGCTCGGACGGGAACAATGAGCAGTTCTTC. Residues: CASSSDGNNEQFF.

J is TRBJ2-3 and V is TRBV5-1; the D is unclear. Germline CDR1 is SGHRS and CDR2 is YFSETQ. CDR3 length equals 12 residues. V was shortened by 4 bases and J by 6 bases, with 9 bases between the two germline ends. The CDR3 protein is CASSAKMDTQYF. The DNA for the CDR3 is TGCGCCAGCAGCGCTAAAATGGATACGCAGTATTTT.

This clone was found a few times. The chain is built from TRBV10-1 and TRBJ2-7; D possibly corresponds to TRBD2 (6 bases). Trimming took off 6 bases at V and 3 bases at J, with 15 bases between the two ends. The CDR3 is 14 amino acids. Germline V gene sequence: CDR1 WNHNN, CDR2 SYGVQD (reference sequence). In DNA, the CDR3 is TGCGCCAGCAGCCCGGGGAGTAGCGGCTACGAGCAGTACTTC. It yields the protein CASSPGSSGYEQYF.

CDR3 nucleotides: TGTGCCAGCAGCCGATCCCCTCTCGTGGGAGTCGATGAAAAACTGTTTTTT. Its protein is CASSRSPLVGVDEKLFF. This chain links TRBV9 with TRBJ1-4; D remains ambiguous. Looked up from germline, CDR1 is SGDLS and CDR2 is YYNGEE. Trimming removed 4 bases at V and 6 bases at J, with 22 bases between. This CDR3 is 17 amino acids long.

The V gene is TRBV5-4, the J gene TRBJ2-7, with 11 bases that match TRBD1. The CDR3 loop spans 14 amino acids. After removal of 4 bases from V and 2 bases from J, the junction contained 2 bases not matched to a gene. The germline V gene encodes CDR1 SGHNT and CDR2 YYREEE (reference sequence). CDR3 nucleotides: TGTGCCAGCAGCGCGGGACAGGGGGCCTACGAGCAGTACTTC. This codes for CASSAGQGAYEQYF.

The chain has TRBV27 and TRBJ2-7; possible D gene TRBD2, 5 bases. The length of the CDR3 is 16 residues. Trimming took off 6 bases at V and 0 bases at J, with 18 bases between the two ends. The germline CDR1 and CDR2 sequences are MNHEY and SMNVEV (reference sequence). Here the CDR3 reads CASSLGGLPSSYEQYF. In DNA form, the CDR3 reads TGTGCCAGCAGCCTAGGAGGTCTACCTAGCTCCTACGAGCAGTACTTC.

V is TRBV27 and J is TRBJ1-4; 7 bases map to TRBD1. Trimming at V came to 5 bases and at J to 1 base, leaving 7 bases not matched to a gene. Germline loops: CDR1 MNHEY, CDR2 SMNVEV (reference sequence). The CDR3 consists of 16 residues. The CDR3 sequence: CASSPWTGGTNEKLFF. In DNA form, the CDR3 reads TGTGCCAGCAGTCCCTGGACAGGAGGAACTAATGAAAAACTGTTTTTT.

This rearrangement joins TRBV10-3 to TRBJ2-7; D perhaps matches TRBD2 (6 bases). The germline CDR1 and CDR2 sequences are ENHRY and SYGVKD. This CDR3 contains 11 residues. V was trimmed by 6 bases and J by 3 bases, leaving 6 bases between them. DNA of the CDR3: TGTGCCATCAGGGGGGGCTACGAGCAGTACTTC. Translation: CAIRGGYEQYF.

In DNA, the CDR3 is TGTGCCAGCGGGGCGACGACTAGCGCTCCCTACGAGCAGTACTTC. Its protein product is CASGATTSAPYEQYF. The chain combines TRBV25-1 with TRBJ2-7, with 8 nucleotides matching TRBD2. The length of the CDR3 is 15 residues. Losses at the gene ends were 8 bases for V and 2 bases for J; bases not matched to a gene: 11. Germline loops: CDR1 MGHDK, CDR2 SYGVNS.